This passage covers 18 T cell receptor beta chains from one sample sequenced in a study of T cell clonality in common variable immunodeficiency. The assay was immunoSEQ multiplex PCR, and TCRdb's table has in-frame clones only and misses some. This sample includes 30,000 to 40,000 clones with no singletons; its ten biggest clones take up 2.5% to 3.5%. The specimen was peripheral blood mononuclear cells. The receptors were sampled from a person aged 18 to 75 in good health.

This clone was observed many times. The read is 3 residues too short to cover the CDR3 end, so that end is filled in from the germline J gene. The chain employs TRBV30 and TRBJ1-5, with 8 bases fitting TRBD1. Germline loops: CDR1 GTSNPN, CDR2 SVGIG (reference sequence). This CDR3 comprises 15 residues. J was trimmed by 4 bases and V by 3 bases; bases with no gene match: 8. The CDR3 reads CAWRGRQGSNQPQHF. Partial CDR3 DNA: TGTGCCTGGAGGGGAAGACAGGGGTCGAATCAGCCC.

This clone has at least ten counts. The sequence runs out 3 residues before the end of the CDR3; the remainder is reconstructed from the germline J gene. V is TRBV20-1 and J is TRBJ1-2; weak D call: TRBD1 (5 bases). CDR1 is DFQATT and CDR2 is SNEGSKA in the germline V gene (reference sequence). Trimming took 0 bases from V and 5 from J, leaving 13 bases between them. The CDR3 has 14 residues. The DNA read from the CDR3 is TGCAGTGCTAGAGATCGCCAGGGATGGTATGGC. Protein: CSARDRQGWYG. The CDR3 in its entirety is CSARDRQGWYGYTF.

This clone was seen at least ten times. The DNA read from the CDR3 is TGCAGCGTTGAAGGACTAGCGGGAGTATACAATGAG. This gives the protein CSVEGLAGVYNE. The whole CDR3 sequence is CSVEGLAGVYNEQFF. The gene calls are TRBV29-1 and TRBJ2-1; 12 bases align to TRBD2. The read is 3 residues too short to cover the CDR3 end, so that end is filled in from the germline J gene. V was pared by 1 base and J by 4 bases, with 2 bases of the junction left unmatched. The CDR3 loop spans 15 amino acids. Germline CDR1 SQVTM, CDR2 ANQGSEA.

There are many counts of this clone. The read falls 3 residues short of the CDR3 end, and the missing part is taken from the germline J gene. The rearrangement joins TRBV5-1 to TRBJ2-1, with D unresolved. CDR3 length equals 14 residues. Germline CDR1 reads SGHRS; CDR2 reads YFSETQ. The V end was cut by 4 bases, the J end by 9 bases, with 17 bases between. CDR3 DNA (partial): TGCGCCAGCAGCACCTATGCGTCCGGCGGTGAG. Translating it yields CASSTYASGGE. In full, the CDR3 reads CASSTYASGGEQFF.

This clone has at least ten counts. The CDR3 region is CASSLQGQDIQYF. The sequenced part of the CDR3 DNA is TGTGCCAGCAGCCTCCAGGGGCAGGACATT. J is TRBJ2-4 and V is TRBV5-4; possibly TRBD1 for D (6 bases). The CDR3 end lies 3 residues beyond the end of the read and is filled in from the germline J gene. V was trimmed by 4 bases and J by 8 bases, leaving 13 bases between them. The CDR3 is 13 amino acids. Per the germline V gene, CDR1 is SGHNT and CDR2 is YYREEE (reference sequence).

This clone came up many times. The CDR3 end is not reached by the read, which stops 3 residues before it; the germline J gene fills it in. The rearrangement joins TRBV6-1 to TRBJ2-1; 9 positions agree with TRBD2. The CDR3 loop spans 16 amino acids. Germline V gene lookup returns CDR1 MNHNS and CDR2 SASEGT. The ends lost 1 base at V and 6 bases at J; junction bases unmatched: 7. Here the CDR3 reads CASSEVSGRGFNEQFF. The CDR3 bases that were read are TGTGCCAGCAGTGAAGTTAGCGGGAGAGGGTTCAATGAG.

This clone was picked up a small number of times. The DNA ends 3 residues before the CDR3 does, and the rest of the CDR3 is filled in from the germline J gene. V is TRBV11-2 and J is TRBJ2-3; D gene ambiguous. The germline V gene has CDR1 SGHAT and CDR2 FQNNGV. This CDR3 has 13 amino acids. The CDR3 here is CASSLRPQETQYF. The CDR3 bases that were read are TGTGCCAGCAGCCTACGTCCCCAAGAGACG.

This clone was seen repeatedly, ten times or more. The CDR3 end falls 3 residues outside the read, so it is completed with the germline J gene. This chain joins TRBV7-9 and TRBJ2-6; D gene unclear. The CDR3 runs 15 residues. Trimming took off 3 bases at V and 2 bases at J, with 8 bases between the two ends. Germline V gene data show CDR1 as SEHNR and CDR2 as FQNEAQ (reference sequence). The DNA read from the CDR3 is TGTGCCAGCAGCTTGGCAGGCGCTGGGGCCAACGTC. This translates into CASSLAGAGANV. The CDR3 in its entirety is CASSLAGAGANVLTF.

The table lists this clone with many counts. Read data end 3 residues before the CDR3 end; the end is taken from the germline J gene. The chain joins TRBV11-2 to TRBJ2-2; 10 nucleotides align to TRBD1. Per germline, CDR1 SGHAT and CDR2 FQNNGV. The CDR3 covers 14 residues. The trim removed 7 bases at V and 9 bases at J, leaving 8 bases unmatched. The CDR3 region is CASNGQGGTRELFF. CDR3 DNA, as far as it was read: TGTGCCAGCAACGGACAGGGGGGAACCAGGGAG.

This clone was found many times. The CDR3 end lies 3 residues beyond the end of the read and is filled in from the germline J gene. The chain employs TRBV19 and TRBJ1-1; 7 bases are shared with TRBD1. CDR1 and CDR2 (germline): LNHDA, SQIVND (reference sequence). The junction had 9 bases not matched to a gene; V was cut back by 9 bases and J by 5 bases. This CDR3 has 13 amino acids. Incomplete CDR3 DNA: TGTGCCAGCTCCGAGGGGGCGAAGACTGAA. It codes for CASSEGAKTE. The CDR3, in full, reads CASSEGAKTEAFF. The variable domain in full, with the rest retrieved from reference TRBV19 and TRBJ1-1, is DGGITQSPKYLFRKEGQNVTLSCEQNLNHDAMYWYRQDPGQGLRLIYYSQIVNDFQKGDIAEGYSVSREKKESFPLTVTSAQKNPTAFYLCASSEGAKTEAFFGQGTRLTVV.

This clone has at least ten counts. The CDR3 end lies 3 residues beyond the end of the read and is filled in from the germline J gene. The gene calls are TRBV20-1 and TRBJ1-6, with D unresolved. The CDR3 contains 13 residues. In germline, CDR1 is DFQATT, CDR2 SNEGSKA (reference sequence). Trimming pared 5 bases from V and 6 bases from J, leaving 11 bases between. CDR3: CSAPAGPNSPLHF. The DNA read from the CDR3 is TGCAGTGCTCCCGCGGGCCCTAATTCACCC.

The sample holds a few counts of this clone. The CDR3 protein is CASSPSGTRDRQETAFF. The part of the CDR3 DNA that was read is TGTGCCAGCTCACCGAGTGGGACAAGGGACCGCCAAGAGACA. This rearrangement joins TRBV18 to TRBJ1-1; D perhaps matches TRBD1 (6 bases). The read finishes 3 residues shy of the CDR3 end, and the germline J gene is used to complete it. The V gene's germline CDR1 is KGHSH and CDR2 LQKENI. This CDR3 region has 17 residues.

At least ten counts were recorded for this clone. The read ends 3 residues shy of where the CDR3 ends; the end is completed using the germline J gene. This chain uses TRBV6-1 with TRBJ2-4, with D possibly being TRBD1 or TRBD2 (6 bases each). The germline CDR1 and CDR2 sequences are MNHNS and SASEGT. CDR3 size: 14 residues. The CDR3 bases that were read are TGTGCCAGCAGTGAACCAGAGGGCGGGACAATT. It is translated as CASSEPEGGTI. The CDR3, in full, reads CASSEPEGGTIQYF.

This clone was observed at least ten times. The CDR3 goes on 3 residues after the read ends, and that part is filled in from the germline J gene. The chain carries TRBV18 and TRBJ1-6, with D perhaps matching TRBD1 (5 bases). Per germline, CDR1 KGHSH and CDR2 LQKENI. V lost 2 bases to trimming and J lost 5 bases, with 10 bases between them. The CDR3 spans 15 residues. CDR3 residues: CASSPMTEHNSPLHF. CDR3 DNA (partial): TGTGCCAGCTCACCAATGACAGAACATAATTCACCC. The full variable domain, with the rest looked up from reference TRBV18 and TRBJ1-6, is NAGVMQNPRHLVRRRGQEARLRCSPMKGHSHVYWYRQLPEEGLKFMVYLQKENIIDESGMPKERFSAEFPKEGPSILRIQQVVRGDSAAYFCASSPMTEHNSPLHFGNGTRLTVT.

This clone showed up many times. The read ends 3 residues before the CDR3 terminus; that terminus is restored from the germline J gene. The chain couples TRBV10-3 to TRBJ1-2; 8 bases line up with TRBD1. With V trimmed by 10 bases and J by 7 bases, 11 bases remained unmatched. This CDR3 contains 13 residues. Germline CDR1 is ENHRY and CDR2 is SYGVKD. The CDR3 loop reads CATEDREGAGYTF. The sequenced part of the CDR3 DNA is TGTGCCACCGAGGACAGGGAAGGTGCTGGC.

At least ten counts were recorded for this clone. The CDR3 end is not reached by the read, which stops 3 residues before it; the germline J gene fills it in. The chain recombines TRBV20-1 with TRBJ2-2; TRBD2 might be the D (5 bases). This CDR3 is built from 15 residues. The V end was cut by 5 bases, the J end by 3 bases, with 16 bases between. The V gene's germline CDR1 is DFQATT and CDR2 SNEGSKA (reference sequence). The CDR3 loop reads CSAQRTQRDTGELFF. The covered CDR3 bases are TGCAGTGCTCAGAGGACTCAAAGGGACACCGGGGAG.

A few counts support this clone. The read stops 3 residues short of the end of the CDR3; the missing end is completed from the germline J gene. This chain joins TRBV2 and TRBJ1-2; D not resolved. The CDR3 extends over 12 amino acids. V gave up 7 bases and J gave up 4 bases, with 10 bases separating them. Looked up from germline, CDR1 is SNHLY and CDR2 is FYNNEI. The CDR3 loop reads CASKGSGYGYTF. The DNA read from the CDR3 is TGTGCCAGCAAGGGTAGTGGCTATGGC.

This clone was seen at least ten times. The read ends 3 residues before the CDR3 terminus; that terminus is restored from the germline J gene. V gene TRBV7-9 combines with J gene TRBJ1-6; D gene unclear. Germline CDR1 is SEHNR and CDR2 is FQNEAQ (reference sequence). The V and J ends lost 2 bases and 4 bases respectively, with 9 bases between them. This CDR3 has 15 amino acids. CDR3: CASSLLAEYNSPLHF. The sequenced CDR3 bases are TGTGCCAGCAGCTTACTCGCAGAATATAATTCACCC.